This T cell receptor beta chain was profiled in a study of cytomegalovirus exposure and HLA in healthy donors. The PCR was carried out with 60 Vbeta primers and 13 Jbeta primers. In the source study's methods: A later analysis tallied about 80 million unique TCR beta chains, some 12 million of them shared. The method was immunoSEQ multiplex PCR; TCRdb's version includes in-frame clones alone and lacks a portion of them. V, J and clone size are taken as reported in that table, and D and trimming were inferred from the DNA itself. The sample contains some 120,000 clones, 78% of which appear only once. The CDR3 loop spans 13 amino acids. The germline V gene encodes CDR1 ENHRY and CDR2 SYGVKD. Between the trimmed V and J ends, which lost 4 bases and 2 bases, there was a span of 9 bases.

The sample consisted of PBMCs. This TCR came from a woman in her forties in good health and CMV-seronegative. The genes are TRBV10-3 and TRBJ2-7; no firm D call. CDR3 sequence reads: CAISVQEAYEQYF. In nucleotides, the CDR3 is TGTGCCATCAGTGTCCAGGAAGCCTACGAGCAGTACTTC.